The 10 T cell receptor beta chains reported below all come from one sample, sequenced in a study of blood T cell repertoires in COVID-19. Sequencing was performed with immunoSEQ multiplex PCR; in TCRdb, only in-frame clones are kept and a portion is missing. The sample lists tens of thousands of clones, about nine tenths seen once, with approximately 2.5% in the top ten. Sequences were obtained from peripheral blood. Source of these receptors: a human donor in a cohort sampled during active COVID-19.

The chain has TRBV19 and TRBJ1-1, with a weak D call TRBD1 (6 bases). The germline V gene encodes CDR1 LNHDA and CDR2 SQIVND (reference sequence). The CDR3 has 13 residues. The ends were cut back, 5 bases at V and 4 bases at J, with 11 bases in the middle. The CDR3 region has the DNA TGTGCCAGTAGTTACAGGGTCGGCACTGAAGCTTTCTTT. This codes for CASSYRVGTEAFF.

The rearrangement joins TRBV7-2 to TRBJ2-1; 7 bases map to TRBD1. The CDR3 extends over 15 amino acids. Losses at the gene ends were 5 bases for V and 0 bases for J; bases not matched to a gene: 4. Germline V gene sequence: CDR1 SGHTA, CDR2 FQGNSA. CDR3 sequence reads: CASSVTGVSYNEQFF. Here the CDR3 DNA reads TGTGCCAGCAGCGTCACAGGGGTCTCCTACAATGAGCAGTTCTTC. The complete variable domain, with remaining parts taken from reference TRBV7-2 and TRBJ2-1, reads GAGVSQSPSNKVTEKGKDVELRCDPISGHTALYWYRQSLGQGLEFLIYFQGNSAPDKSGLPSDRFSAERTGGSVSTLTIQRTQQEDSAVYLCASSVTGVSYNEQFFGPGTRLTVL.

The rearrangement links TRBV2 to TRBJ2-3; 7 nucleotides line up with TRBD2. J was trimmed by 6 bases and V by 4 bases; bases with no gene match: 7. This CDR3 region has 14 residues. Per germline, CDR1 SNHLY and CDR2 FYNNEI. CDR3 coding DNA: TGTGCCAGCAGTGGTGGTGGCGGGAGTGATACGCAGTATTTT. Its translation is CASSGGGGSDTQYF.

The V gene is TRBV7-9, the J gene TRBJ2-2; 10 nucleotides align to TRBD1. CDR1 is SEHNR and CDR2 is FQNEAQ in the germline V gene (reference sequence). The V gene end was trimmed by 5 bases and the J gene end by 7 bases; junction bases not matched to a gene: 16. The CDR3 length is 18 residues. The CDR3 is CASSPLTSGQGVIGELFF. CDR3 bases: TGTGCCAGCAGCCCTCTGACATCCGGACAGGGGGTAATCGGGGAGCTGTTTTTT.

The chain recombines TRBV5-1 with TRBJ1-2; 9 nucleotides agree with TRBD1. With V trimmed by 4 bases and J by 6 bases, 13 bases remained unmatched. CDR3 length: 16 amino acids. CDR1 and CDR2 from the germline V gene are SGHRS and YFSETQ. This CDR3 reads CASSLGSTGGGDGYTF. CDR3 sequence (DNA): TGCGCCAGCAGCCTGGGATCAACAGGGGGCGGCGATGGCTACACCTTC.

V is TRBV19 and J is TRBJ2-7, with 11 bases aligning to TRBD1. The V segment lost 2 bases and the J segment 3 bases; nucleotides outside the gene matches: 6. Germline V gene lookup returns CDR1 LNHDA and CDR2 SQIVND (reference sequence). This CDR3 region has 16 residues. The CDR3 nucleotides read TGTGCCAGTAGTATAAAGTGGACAGGGGGCGTCTACGAGCAGTACTTC. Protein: CASSIKWTGGVYEQYF.

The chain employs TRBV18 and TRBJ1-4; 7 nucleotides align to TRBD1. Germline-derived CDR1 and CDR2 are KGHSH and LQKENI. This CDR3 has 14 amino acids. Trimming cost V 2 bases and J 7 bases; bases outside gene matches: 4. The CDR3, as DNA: TGTGCCAGCTCACCATTACAGGGGTTTGAAAAACTGTTTTTT. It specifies CASSPLQGFEKLFF. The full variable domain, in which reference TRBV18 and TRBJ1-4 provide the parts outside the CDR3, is NAGVMQNPRHLVRRRGQEARLRCSPMKGHSHVYWYRQLPEEGLKFMVYLQKENIIDESGMPKERFSAEFPKEGPSILRIQQVVRGDSAAYFCASSPLQGFEKLFFGSGTQLSVL.

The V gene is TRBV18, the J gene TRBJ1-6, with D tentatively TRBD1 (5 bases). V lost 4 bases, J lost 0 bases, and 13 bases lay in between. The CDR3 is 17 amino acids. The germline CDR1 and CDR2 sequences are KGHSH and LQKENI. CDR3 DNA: TGTGCCAGCTCACGGGGCAGGCCAGACTCCTATAATTCACCCCTCCACTTT. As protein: CASSRGRPDSYNSPLHF.

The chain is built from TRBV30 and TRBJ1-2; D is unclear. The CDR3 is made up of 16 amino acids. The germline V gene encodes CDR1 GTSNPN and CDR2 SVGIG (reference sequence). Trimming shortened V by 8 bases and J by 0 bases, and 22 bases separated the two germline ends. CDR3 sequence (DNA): TGTGCCGGGGATTACTCCTCACCGTTGGCTAACTATGGCTACACCTTC. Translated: CAGDYSSPLANYGYTF.

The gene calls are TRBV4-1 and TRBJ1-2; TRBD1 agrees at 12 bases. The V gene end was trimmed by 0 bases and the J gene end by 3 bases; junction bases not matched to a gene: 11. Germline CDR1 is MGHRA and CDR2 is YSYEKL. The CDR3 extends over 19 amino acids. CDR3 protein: CASSQELFGTGGVHYGYTF. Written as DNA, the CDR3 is TGCGCCAGCAGCCAAGAGTTGTTCGGGACAGGGGGCGTGCACTATGGCTACACCTTC.